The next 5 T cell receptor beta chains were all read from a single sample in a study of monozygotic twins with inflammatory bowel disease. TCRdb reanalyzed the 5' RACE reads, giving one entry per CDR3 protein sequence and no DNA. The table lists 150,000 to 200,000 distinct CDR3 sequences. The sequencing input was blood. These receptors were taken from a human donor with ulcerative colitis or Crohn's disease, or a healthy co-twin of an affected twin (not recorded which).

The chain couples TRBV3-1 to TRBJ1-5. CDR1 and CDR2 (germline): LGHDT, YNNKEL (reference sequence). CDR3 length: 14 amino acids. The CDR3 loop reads CASSQDKANQPQHF.

The CDR3 here is CSAVGGEVSNYGYTF. The chain is built from TRBV20-1 and TRBJ1-2. The germline V gene has CDR1 DFQATT and CDR2 SNEGSKA (reference sequence). The CDR3 length is 15 residues.

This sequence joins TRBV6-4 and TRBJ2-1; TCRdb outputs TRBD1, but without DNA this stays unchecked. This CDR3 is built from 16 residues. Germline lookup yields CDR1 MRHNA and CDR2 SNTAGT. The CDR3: CASSDTTGGAYNEQFF.

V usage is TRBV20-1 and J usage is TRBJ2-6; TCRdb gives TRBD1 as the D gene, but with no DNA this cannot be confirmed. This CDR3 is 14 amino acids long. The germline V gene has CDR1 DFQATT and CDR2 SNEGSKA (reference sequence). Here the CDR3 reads CSASYGTGANVLTF.

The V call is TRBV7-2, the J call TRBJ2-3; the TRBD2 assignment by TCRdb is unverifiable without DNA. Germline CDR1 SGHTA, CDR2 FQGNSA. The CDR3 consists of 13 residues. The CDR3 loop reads CASSFGSGDTQYF.